Shown below are 14 T cell receptor beta chains from a single sample sequenced in a study of high-grade serous ovarian cancer treatment subgroups. Tumor samples were obtained before definitive surgery or chemotherapy. Method: immunoSEQ multiplex PCR; TCRdb's copy keeps in-frame clones and lacks some. The sample shows some 28,000 clones, about 88% of them seen only once. The material sequenced was tumor tissue. Receptors originate from a human donor with high-grade serous ovarian cancer.

The CDR3 DNA follows: TGTGCCAGCAGCTCGGGGGCTGGGGCCAACGTCCTGACTTTC. It yields the protein CASSSGAGANVLTF. This chain uses TRBV5-6 with TRBJ2-6; D possibly corresponds to TRBD2 (6 bases). The CDR3 contains 14 residues. CDR1 and CDR2 (germline): SGHDT, YYEEEE. The V and J ends lost 3 bases and 2 bases respectively, with 6 bases between them.

V gene TRBV6-4 combines with J gene TRBJ2-1, with 7 bases that match TRBD2. The length of the CDR3 is 16 residues. Germline CDR1 and CDR2: MRHNA and SNTAGT. J lost 4 bases, V lost 5 bases, and 11 bases had no gene match. The CDR3 sequence: CASSNRGGTTYNEQFF. As DNA, the CDR3 is TGTGCCAGCAGTAACCGGGGCGGGACTACATACAATGAGCAGTTCTTC.

The V gene is TRBV6-1, the J gene TRBJ1-5; D is ambiguous. The CDR3 is 13 residues long. Germline lookup yields CDR1 MNHNS and CDR2 SASEGT. The V end was cut by 4 bases, the J end by 6 bases, with 10 bases between. The CDR3 nucleotides read TGTGCCAGCAGTGGGCAGGAGATTCAGCCCCAGCATTTT. This translates into CASSGQEIQPQHF.

This chain connects TRBV4-2 to TRBJ2-2, with 12 bases identical to TRBD2. Germline CDR1 reads LGHNA; CDR2 reads YNFKEQ. V was clipped by 5 bases and J by 4 bases; unmatched bases: 8. This CDR3 is built from 17 residues. This chain's CDR3 is CASSGSSGRAPTGELFF. CDR3 DNA: TGTGCCAGCAGCGGCTCTAGCGGGAGGGCCCCCACCGGGGAGCTGTTTTTT.

The V gene is TRBV29-1, the J gene TRBJ2-1; 8 nucleotides align to TRBD1. The germline V gene encodes CDR1 SQVTM and CDR2 ANQGSEA. J lost 4 bases, V lost 3 bases, and 2 bases had no gene match. This CDR3 is 13 amino acids long. The CDR3 spells CSVDRGLYNEQFF. DNA for the CDR3: TGCAGCGTTGACAGGGGGCTTTACAATGAGCAGTTCTTC.

The chain links TRBV10-1 to TRBJ2-1; 11 nucleotides align to TRBD2. This CDR3 is 15 amino acids long. The trim removed 5 bases at V and 7 bases at J, leaving 7 bases unmatched. Per germline, CDR1 WNHNN and CDR2 SYGVQD (reference sequence). The CDR3: CASSLTSGRGNEQFF. CDR3 coding DNA: TGCGCCAGCAGTCTTACTAGCGGGAGAGGGAATGAGCAGTTCTTC.

V usage is TRBV2 and J usage is TRBJ1-4; no firm D call. Per germline, CDR1 SNHLY and CDR2 FYNNEI. V shed 8 bases and J shed 3 bases, with 10 bases lying between them. The CDR3 consists of 13 residues. This CDR3 is CASRRSPNEKLFF. CDR3 nucleotide sequence: TGTGCCAGCCGGAGAAGCCCTAATGAAAAACTGTTTTTT.

The rearrangement uses TRBV11-2 and TRBJ2-1; 12 nucleotides match TRBD2. Losses at the gene ends were 3 bases for V and 7 bases for J; bases not matched to a gene: 7. Germline V lookup: CDR1 SGHAT, CDR2 FQNNGV. CDR3 size: 16 residues. Written as DNA, the CDR3 is TGTGCCAGCAGCTTCGCTAGCGGGAGGGCCCCAAATGAGCAGTTCTTC. The encoded protein is CASSFASGRAPNEQFF.

This clone was seen only once. This chain connects TRBV7-6 to TRBJ2-7; TRBD1 aligns across 7 bases. The trim removed 5 bases at V and 6 bases at J, leaving 4 bases unmatched. Germline assignment: CDR1 SGHVS and CDR2 FNYEAQ. The CDR3 extends over 12 amino acids. The CDR3 sequence: CASSGTGAEQYF. CDR3 nucleotide sequence: TGTGCCAGCAGCGGTACAGGGGCCGAGCAGTACTTC. Looking up the rest from reference TRBV7-6 and TRBJ2-7 gives the full variable domain: GAGVSQSPRYKVTKRGQDVALRCDPISGHVSLYWYRQALGQGPEFLTYFNYEAQQDKSGLPNDRFSAERPEGSISTLTIQRTEQRDSAMYRCASSGTGAEQYFGPGTRLTVT.

This clone has a single count. CDR3 DNA: TGCGCCAGCAGCCTCGGACAGGAGCACTATGGCTACACCTTC. It specifies CASSLGQEHYGYTF. V usage is TRBV5-1 and J usage is TRBJ1-2, with 7 nucleotides matching TRBD1. The ends lost 4 bases at V and 3 bases at J; junction bases unmatched: 6. The germline V gene has CDR1 SGHRS and CDR2 YFSETQ. This CDR3 contains 14 residues.

V is TRBV7-2 and J is TRBJ1-3; tentatively, D is TRBD1 (5 bases). Germline V lookup: CDR1 SGHTA, CDR2 FQGNSA. This CDR3 is built from 15 residues. V shed 2 bases and J shed 4 bases, with 12 bases lying between them. The CDR3 nucleotides read TGTGCCAGCAGCTTACGGGGGTTGGAAGGAAACACCATATATTTT. Amino acid sequence: CASSLRGLEGNTIYF.

The chain is built from TRBV2 and TRBJ2-1; possibly TRBD2 for D (6 bases). This CDR3 spans 13 amino acids. Germline CDR1 is SNHLY and CDR2 is FYNNEI. V lost 3 bases to trimming and J lost 10 bases, with 13 bases between them. The CDR3 DNA follows: TGTGCCAGCAGTGAGGAGGGGTGGGACGAGCAGTTCTTC. Translating gives CASSEEGWDEQFF. The whole variable domain, filled in from reference TRBV2 and TRBJ2-1, reads EPEVTQTPSHQVTQMGQEVILRCVPISNHLYFYWYRQILGQKVEFLVSFYNNEISEKSEIFDDQFSVERPDGSNFTLKIRSTKLEDSAMYFCASSEEGWDEQFFGPGTRLTVL.

This clone was counted between two and nine times. J is TRBJ1-5 and V is TRBV21-1; whether TRBD1, the table's D call, matches the DNA was not checked. TRBV21-1 is reported as a pseudogene. This CDR3 is built from 17 residues. As DNA, the CDR3 is TGTGCCAGCAGCAAAGTTCAGGGCTTTCGGTTAAATCAGCCCCAGCATTTT. Protein product: CASSKVQGFRLNQPQHF.

The chain has TRBV7-9 and TRBJ1-6, with 8 bases matching TRBD1. J was trimmed by 7 bases and V by 3 bases; bases with no gene match: 5. The CDR3 contains 15 residues. Germline lookup yields CDR1 SEHNR and CDR2 FQNEAQ (reference sequence). This CDR3 is CASSFSRGPNSPLHF. The CDR3 coding sequence is TGTGCCAGCAGCTTCTCCAGGGGGCCGAATTCACCCCTCCACTTT.